A selection of T cell receptor beta chains follows, all from one sample in a study of graft-versus-host responses after intestinal transplantation. Here immunoSEQ multiplex PCR was the method, and the copy in TCRdb shows in-frame clones only, minus some. There are 49,000 or so clones in the sample; over 85% occur only once, and roughly 6% lies in the top ten. Sequencing used PBMCs, obtained approximately 740 days after a first intestinal transplant, on the day of a second. These receptors all stem from a human patient who received an intestinal transplant, so some T cells may come from the graft donor. The CDR3 runs from the conserved cysteine through the conserved F or W. A D gene is named only where the DNA matches it firmly. Clone size, where shown, is once, few, many, or a class for clones that have expanded.

V: TRBV28
J: TRBJ1-5
size: .
D: TRBD1
CDR3: CASSETGALYQPQHF
DNA: TGTGCCAGCAGCGAGACAGGGGCTTTGTATCAGCCCCAGCATTTT

V: TRBV7-2
J: TRBJ2-3
size: once
D: TRBD2
CDR3: CASSLWSSGGLGDTQYF
DNA: TGTGCCAGCAGCTTATGGTCTAGCGGGGGACTGGGAGATACGCAGTATTTT

V: TRBV10-3
J: TRBJ2-7
size: once
D: .
CDR3: CATTGFYEQYF
DNA: TGTGCCACTACAGGGTTCTACGAGCAGTACTTC

V: TRBV9
J: TRBJ1-1
size: .
D: .
CDR3: CASSVAGQNTEAFF
DNA: TGTGCCAGCAGCGTAGCGGGACAGAACACTGAAGCTTTCTTT

V: TRBV5-6
J: TRBJ1-4
size: .
D: TRBD1
CDR3: CASSLAGTGDEEKLFF
DNA: TGTGCCAGCAGCTTGGCAGGGACAGGGGACGAAGAAAAACTGTTTTTT

V: TRBV19
J: TRBJ1-1
size: .
D: .
CDR3: CASSPFGQSGNTEAFF
DNA: TGTGCCAGTAGTCCCTTTGGACAGTCGGGGAACACTGAAGCTTTCTTT

V: TRBV7-9
J: TRBJ1-1
size: .
D: .
CDR3: CASSYPSENEAFF
DNA: TGTGCCAGCAGTTATCCTTCGGAGAATGAAGCTTTCTTT

V: TRBV6-6
J: TRBJ1-1
size: .
D: .
CDR3: CASSYILGGEAFF
DNA: TGTGCCAGCAGTTACATCCTGGGGGGTGAAGCTTTCTTT

V: TRBV25-1
J: TRBJ2-1
size: once
D: .
CDR3: CASSRGGEQFF
DNA: TGTGCCAGCAGCCGGGGAGGTGAGCAGTTCTTC

V: TRBV11-2
J: TRBJ2-6
size: .
D: .
CDR3: CASSLSGGTGANVLTF
DNA: TGTGCCAGCAGCTTATCTGGGGGAACTGGGGCCAACGTCCTGACTTTC

V: TRBV5-1
J: TRBJ2-7
size: .
D: .
CDR3: CASSSTGTTNSYEQYF
DNA: TGCGCCAGCAGCTCAACCGGGACCACTAACTCCTACGAGCAGTACTTC

V: TRBV7-2
J: TRBJ2-3
size: .
D: .
CDR3: CASSLDTDTQYF
DNA: TGTGCCAGCAGCTTAGACACAGATACGCAGTATTTT

V: TRBV21-1
J: TRBJ1-4
size: .
D: .
CDR3: CASSRRVEKLFF
DNA: TGTGCCAGCAGCAGACGGGTAGAAAAACTGTTTTTT

V: TRBV7-9
J: TRBJ2-3
size: .
D: .
CDR3: CASSLGGTDTQYF
DNA: TGTGCCAGCAGCTTAGGTGGCACAGATACGCAGTATTTT

V: TRBV13
J: TRBJ2-5
size: .
D: TRBD1
CDR3: CASSSPGQGDREQYF
DNA: TGTGCCAGCAGCTCACCGGGACAGGGGGATAGGGAGCAGTACTTC

V: TRBV6-1
J: TRBJ1-5
size: .
D: .
CDR3: CASSVWGNQPQHF
DNA: TGTGCCAGCAGTGTGTGGGGCAATCAGCCCCAGCATTTT

V: TRBV4-1
J: TRBJ2-5
size: .
D: .
CDR3: CASSQGLQETQYF
DNA: TGCGCCAGCAGCCAAGGGCTACAAGAGACCCAGTACTTC

V: TRBV6-4
J: TRBJ2-1
size: .
D: .
CDR3: CASSVLGESYNEQFF
DNA: TGTGCCAGCAGTGTGTTGGGGGAGTCTTACAATGAGCAGTTCTTC

V: TRBV4-1
J: TRBJ2-1
size: .
D: .
CDR3: CASSHPRWDEQFF
DNA: TGCGCCAGCAGCCATCCCCGGTGGGATGAGCAGTTCTTC

V: TRBV15
J: TRBJ1-3
size: .
D: .
CDR3: CATSPKRGSGNTIYF
DNA: TGTGCCACCAGCCCTAAAAGGGGGTCTGGAAACACCATATATTTT

V: TRBV29-1
J: TRBJ1-1
size: .
D: .
CDR3: CSVAGKGGMNTEAFF
DNA: TGCAGCGTTGCAGGAAAGGGGGGGATGAACACTGAAGCTTTCTTT

V: TRBV19
J: TRBJ2-7
size: .
D: .
CDR3: CASSIRRGGHEQYF
DNA: TGTGCCAGTAGTATTCGCAGGGGCGGTCACGAGCAGTACTTC

V: TRBV6-1
J: TRBJ1-5
size: .
D: .
CDR3: CASRPPGGLAQPQHF
DNA: TGTGCCAGCAGGCCCCCCGGGGGTCTTGCTCAGCCCCAGCATTTT

V: TRBV7-3
J: TRBJ1-2
size: .
D: .
CDR3: CASSPTGPELGYTF
DNA: TGTGCCAGCAGCCCCACAGGCCCGGAGTTGGGCTACACCTTC

V: TRBV27
J: TRBJ2-3
size: .
D: .
CDR3: CASSLLSTDTQYF
DNA: TGTGCCAGCAGTTTATTAAGCACAGATACGCAGTATTTT

V: TRBV4-1
J: TRBJ2-7
size: .
D: .
CDR3: CASSQHDGGTYEQYF
DNA: TGCGCCAGCAGCCAACATGACGGAGGGACCTACGAGCAGTACTTC

V: TRBV10-3
J: TRBJ2-5
size: .
D: .
CDR3: CATTTEEVETQYF
DNA: TGTGCCACTACGACAGAGGAGGTGGAGACCCAGTACTTC